The 8 T cell receptor beta chains below come from one sample, sequenced in a study of long-term antiretroviral therapy in people with HIV. Survey-level resolution applied to immunoSEQ assay v3.0. Measured with immunoSEQ multiplex PCR; TCRdb has only the in-frame clones, and not every one. The sample contains about 23,000 clones, 70% to 90% of which appear only once. This specimen was unsorted PBMCs, taken 0.6 years after starting antiretroviral therapy. The source is a man aged 60 to 69 with HIV.

V and J are TRBV4-2 and TRBJ2-7, with 10 nucleotides matching TRBD1. Per germline, CDR1 LGHNA and CDR2 YNFKEQ. J lost 3 bases, V lost 0 bases, and 17 bases had no gene match. CDR3 length equals 20 residues. The CDR3 DNA reads as TGTGCCAGCAGCCAAGATCCCCCGGGACAGGGGATATTATGGGGCTACGAGCAGTACTTC. This sequence encodes CASSQDPPGQGILWGYEQYF.

This clone was counted a single time. This chain links TRBV19 with TRBJ1-6; D not resolved. The germline V gene encodes CDR1 LNHDA and CDR2 SQIVND (reference sequence). CDR3 length equals 13 residues. V lost 6 bases and J 6 bases, leaving 9 bases between the germline ends. Here the CDR3 reads CASRRTVNSPLHF. CDR3 in DNA: TGTGCCAGTAGACGGACGGTTAATTCACCCCTCCACTTT.

V gene TRBV4-3 combines with J gene TRBJ1-6; TRBD1 matches at 7 bases. The CDR3 is made up of 17 amino acids. Germline trimming cut 2 bases from V and 5 bases from J; bases unmatched to any gene: 9. The germline V gene has CDR1 LGHNA and CDR2 YSLEER. The CDR3 sequence: CASSQTAPGQNNSPLHF. DNA for the CDR3: TGCGCCAGCAGCCAAACTGCCCCGGGACAGAATAATTCACCCCTCCACTTT.

The chain uses TRBV6-4 and TRBJ2-3; 7 bases align to TRBD2. The CDR3 sequence is 15 residues long. The germline V gene encodes CDR1 MRHNA and CDR2 SNTAGT. V was clipped by 6 bases and J by 1 base; unmatched bases: 7. The CDR3 coding sequence is TGTGCCAGCAGCTTAACTAGCGAGGGCACAGATACGCAGTATTTT. It specifies CASSLTSEGTDTQYF.

In its sample, this clone was seen once. The V and J genes are TRBV7-9 and TRBJ1-3; perhaps TRBD1 as D (6 bases). The CDR3 has 15 residues. Germline V gene sequence: CDR1 SEHNR, CDR2 FQNEAQ (reference sequence). The germline V and J ends were trimmed by 0 bases and 7 bases, with 13 bases remaining between them. This CDR3 is CASSLALGQWNTIYF. The CDR3 nucleotides read TGTGCCAGCAGCTTAGCGCTGGGACAATGGAACACCATATATTTT. The whole variable domain, filled in from reference TRBV7-9 and TRBJ1-3, reads DTGVSQNPRHKITKRGQNVTFRCDPISEHNRLYWYRQTLGQGPEFLTYFQNEAQLEKSRLLSDRFSAERPKGSFSTLEIQRTEQGDSAMYLCASSLALGQWNTIYFGEGSWLTVV.

This clone was observed a single time. The chain joins TRBV27 to TRBJ2-7, with a weak D call TRBD2 (5 bases). V was trimmed by 6 bases and J by 0 bases, leaving 15 bases between them. This CDR3 has 15 amino acids. Germline V gene data show CDR1 as MNHEY and CDR2 as SMNVEV (reference sequence). The CDR3, as DNA: TGTGCCAGCAGATTGAAGCGGAGATTCTCCTACGAGCAGTACTTC. As protein: CASRLKRRFSYEQYF.

The chain combines TRBV5-5 with TRBJ2-3; TRBD2 matches 12 bases. The CDR3 is 17 amino acids. The J segment lost 2 bases and the V segment lost 2 bases, leaving 6 bases of the junction unmatched. CDR1 is SGHKS and CDR2 is YYEKEE in the germline V gene (reference sequence). The CDR3 DNA sequence: TGTGCCAGCAGCTTTCGCCTAGCGGGGGGGAACACAGATACGCAGTATTTT. It codes for CASSFRLAGGNTDTQYF.

This clone came up once. The gene calls are TRBV5-5 and TRBJ1-2, with D unresolved. The germline gives CDR1 SGHKS, CDR2 YYEKEE (reference sequence). The CDR3 totals 13 residues. V lost 3 bases to trimming and J lost 8 bases, with 14 bases between them. CDR3 bases: TGTGCCAGCAGCTCGAGAATTGAGTCGGGCTACACCTTC. Protein product: CASSSRIESGYTF.